The next 3 T cell receptor beta chains were all read from a single sample in a study of blood T cell repertoires in COVID-19. The assay was immunoSEQ multiplex PCR, and TCRdb's table has in-frame clones only and misses some. The sample lists fewer than 65,000 clones, 86% occurring once. The sequenced material came from peripheral blood. Source of these receptors: a man aged 55 to 70 with acute or convalescent COVID-19.

In this sample, this clone turned up once. The chain employs TRBV7-2 and TRBJ2-1, with 14 bases matching TRBD2. Trimming at V came to 5 bases and at J to 6 bases, leaving 9 bases not matched to a gene. Per the germline V gene, CDR1 is SGHTA and CDR2 is FQGNSA. The CDR3 loop spans 17 amino acids. The CDR3 protein is CASSGGTSGSLGNEQFF. CDR3 nucleotide sequence: TGTGCCAGCAGCGGCGGGACTAGCGGGAGTTTGGGCAATGAGCAGTTCTTC. The full variable domain, with the rest looked up from reference TRBV7-2 and TRBJ2-1, is GAGVSQSPSNKVTEKGKDVELRCDPISGHTALYWYRQSLGQGLEFLIYFQGNSAPDKSGLPSDRFSAERTGGSVSTLTIQRTQQEDSAVYLCASSGGTSGSLGNEQFFGPGTRLTVL.

The V call is TRBV5-1, the J call TRBJ2-7; the match to TRBD1 covers 7 bases. J gave up 1 base and V 4 bases, and 5 bases lay outside the gene matches. The CDR3 runs to 14 residues. The germline V gene encodes CDR1 SGHRS and CDR2 YFSETQ. The CDR3 loop is CASSQRQGSYEQYF. CDR3 DNA: TGCGCCAGCAGCCAAAGACAGGGTTCCTACGAGCAGTACTTC.

This clone turned up a few times. The V call is TRBV10-3, the J call TRBJ2-3; TRBD2 might be the D (5 bases). Germline CDR1 is ENHRY and CDR2 is SYGVKD. V lost 1 base and J lost 1, with 12 bases in between. The CDR3 has 16 residues. CDR3 region: CAISELGTGGTDTQYF. CDR3 nucleotide sequence: TGTGCCATCAGTGAGTTGGGCACCGGGGGCACAGATACGCAGTATTTT.